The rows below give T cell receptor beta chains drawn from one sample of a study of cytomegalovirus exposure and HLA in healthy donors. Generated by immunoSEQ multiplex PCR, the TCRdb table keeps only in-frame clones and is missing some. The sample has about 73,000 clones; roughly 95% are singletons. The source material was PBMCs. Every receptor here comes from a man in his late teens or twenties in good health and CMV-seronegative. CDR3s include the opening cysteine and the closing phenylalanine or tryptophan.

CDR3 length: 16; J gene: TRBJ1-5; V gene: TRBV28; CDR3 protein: CASSLVWRGSNQPQHF
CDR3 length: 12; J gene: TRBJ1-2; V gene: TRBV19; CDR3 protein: CASAWGGHPVSF
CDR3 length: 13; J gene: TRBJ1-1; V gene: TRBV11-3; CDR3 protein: CASSWTGDAEAFF
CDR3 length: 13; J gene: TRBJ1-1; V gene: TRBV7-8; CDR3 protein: CASSDRAPTEAFF
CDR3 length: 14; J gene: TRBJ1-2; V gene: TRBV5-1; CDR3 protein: CASSLDGFNYGYTF
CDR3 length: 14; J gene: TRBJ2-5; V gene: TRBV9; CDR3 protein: CASSGETSRETQYF
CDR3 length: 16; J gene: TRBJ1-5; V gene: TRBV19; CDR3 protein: CASSISTGVSNQPQHF
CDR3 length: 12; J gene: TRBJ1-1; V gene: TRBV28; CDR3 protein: CASTPGQTEAFF
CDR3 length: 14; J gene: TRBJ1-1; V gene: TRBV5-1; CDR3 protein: CASSLTGVNTEAFF
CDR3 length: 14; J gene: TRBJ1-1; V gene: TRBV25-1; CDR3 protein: CASRGVSTGPEAFF
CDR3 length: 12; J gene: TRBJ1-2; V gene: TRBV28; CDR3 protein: CASSSPGGGYTF
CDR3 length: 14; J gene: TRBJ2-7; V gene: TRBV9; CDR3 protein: CASSAAEGSYEQYF
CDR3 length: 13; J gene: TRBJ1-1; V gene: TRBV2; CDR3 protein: CASSERSGREAFF
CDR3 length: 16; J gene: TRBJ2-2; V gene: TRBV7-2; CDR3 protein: CASRGYRGRGSGELFF
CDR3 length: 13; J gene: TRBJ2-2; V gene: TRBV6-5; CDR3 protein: CASREQGTGELFF
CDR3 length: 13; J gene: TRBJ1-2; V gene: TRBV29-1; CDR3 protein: CSVEVEGDYGYTF
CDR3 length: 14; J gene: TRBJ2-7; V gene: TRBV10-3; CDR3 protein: CAISDDRGRDEQYF
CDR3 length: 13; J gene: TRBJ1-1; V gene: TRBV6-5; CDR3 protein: CASTASGDTEAFF
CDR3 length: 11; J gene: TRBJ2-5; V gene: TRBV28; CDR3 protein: CASSRWGDQYF
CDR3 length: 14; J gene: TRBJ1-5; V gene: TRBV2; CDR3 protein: CASTPEYGNQPQHF
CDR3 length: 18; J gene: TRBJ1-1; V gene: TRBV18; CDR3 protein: CASSPQDREVLRDTEAFF
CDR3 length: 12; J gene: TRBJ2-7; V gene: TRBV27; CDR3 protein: CASSQTGAEQYF
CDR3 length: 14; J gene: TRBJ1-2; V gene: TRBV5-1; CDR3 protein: CASSLNQGGVGYTF